These T cell receptor beta chains were read from a single sample in a study of blood T cell repertoires in COVID-19. Some clones are missing from TCRdb's copy, which holds only in-frame ones; the method was immunoSEQ multiplex PCR. Here the sample spans roughly 260,000 clones, roughly 86% being singletons. Sequenced input: PBMCs or T cells enriched from blood (not recorded which). The receptors stem from a woman in her 30s with acute COVID-19. Each CDR3 is given with its conserved first and last residue. D genes are given only for firm matches. Size is omitted from some rows. Given values are once, few, many or a class for expanded clones.

TRBV15	-	-	TRBJ2-7	TGTGCCACCAGCAGAGATTTCGACTCATCCGACGACGAGCAGTACTTC	CATSRDFDSSDDEQYF
TRBV2	-	-	TRBJ1-4	TGTGCCAGCAGCGGACGAGGGACATCTGGATTTTTT	CASSGRGTSGFF
TRBV11-3	once	-	TRBJ1-4	TGTGCCATGGCGGGGGGCCCCTTTGGAGAAAAACTGTTTTTT	CAMAGGPFGEKLFF
TRBV6-5	-	TRBD1	TRBJ2-7	TGTGCCAGCACCCCCGGGACAGTCTCCTACGAGCAGTACTTC	CASTPGTVSYEQYF
TRBV5-4	-	TRBD1	TRBJ2-1	TGTGCCAGCAGCTCCGACAGGGCCAATGAGCAGTTCTTC	CASSSDRANEQFF
TRBV27	-	-	TRBJ2-7	TGTGCCAGCAGTTGGGACCTCGGGAGCTACGAGCAGTACTTC	CASSWDLGSYEQYF
TRBV30	-	-	TRBJ1-6	TGTGCCTGGAGGAGAGACACAAGAATTTCACCCCTCCACTTT	CAWRRDTRISPLHF
TRBV7-2	once	-	TRBJ1-2	TGTGCCAGCAGCTTAGCGGCGGCCTATGGCTACACCTTC	CASSLAAAYGYTF
TRBV7-8	-	-	TRBJ2-5	TGTGCCAGCAGCCTTTGGAGGAGGGCAGGCCAAGAGACCCAGTACTTC	CASSLWRRAGQETQYF
TRBV7-8	-	-	TRBJ1-3	TGTGCCAGCAGCTTTTTAACTGGAAACACCATATATTTT	CASSFLTGNTIYF
TRBV7-9	-	TRBD1	TRBJ1-4	TGTGCCAGCAGCCAGACAGGGGCCAGAGAAAAACTGTTTTTT	CASSQTGAREKLFF
TRBV5-6	-	TRBD1	TRBJ2-5	TGTGCCAGCAGCGATGATAAAGGACAGGGGGCTTGGACCCAGTACTTC	CASSDDKGQGAWTQYF
TRBV19	-	-	TRBJ2-5	TGTGCCAGTAGTATAGGGCGGGCTACGTACCAAGAGACCCAGTACTTC	CASSIGRATYQETQYF
TRBV19	-	TRBD2	TRBJ2-7	TGTGCCAGTAGTATGCGACTAGCGGGGGAGGGAGTCCCCTACGAGCAGTACTTC	CASSMRLAGEGVPYEQYF
TRBV7-9	-	-	TRBJ1-2	TGTGCCAGCAGCCCTCCCGGGTACAGGTCGCTTGGCTACACCTTC	CASSPPGYRSLGYTF
TRBV24-1	-	TRBD1	TRBJ2-3	TGTGCCACCAGTGACCGATCGACAGGGGAACCAGATACGCAGTATTTT	CATSDRSTGEPDTQYF
TRBV4-1	-	-	TRBJ1-4	TGCGCCAGCAGCCAAGAAGTGATCGGAAAACTGTTTTTT	CASSQEVIGKLFF
TRBV4-1	-	-	TRBJ1-4	TGCGCCAGCAGCCCAACACGGGGAGCTACTAATGAAAAACTGTTTTTT	CASSPTRGATNEKLFF
TRBV27	-	-	TRBJ2-1	TGTGCCAGCAGTTTCCTGGACAGCTACAATGAGCAGTTCTTC	CASSFLDSYNEQFF
TRBV19	-	-	TRBJ1-5	TGTGCCAGTAGTAATCTGGCACGCAATCAGCCCCAGCATTTT	CASSNLARNQPQHF
TRBV7-2	few	-	TRBJ2-7	TGTGCCAGCAGCCTGAATGGGGGCCCTACCTACGAGCAGTACTTC	CASSLNGGPTYEQYF
TRBV28	-	-	TRBJ1-4	TGTGCCAGCAGTCCCGAACAGGGCACGTATGAAAAACTGTTTTTT	CASSPEQGTYEKLFF
TRBV7-2	-	-	TRBJ2-7	TGTGCCAGCAGCTTACGCAGGGGCTCCTACGAGCAGTACTTC	CASSLRRGSYEQYF
TRBV7-9	few	-	TRBJ1-1	TGTGCCAGCAGCTTAGGGGACGGGAGCACTGAAGCTTTCTTT	CASSLGDGSTEAFF
TRBV5-6	-	TRBD1	TRBJ1-2	TGTGCCAGCAGCTTGGTGGGGACAGGGTTTCGTCGTGGCTACACCTTC	CASSLVGTGFRRGYTF
TRBV15	-	-	TRBJ1-6	TGTGCCACCAGCACTGGAGGTCCCTTTGATTCACCCCTCCACTTT	CATSTGGPFDSPLHF
TRBV6-5	once	-	TRBJ1-2	TGTGCCAGCAGTTCCGGGGGGCATTCGGGCTACACCTTC	CASSSGGHSGYTF
TRBV19	-	TRBD1	TRBJ1-2	TGTGCCAGTAGTATAGGATCCGGGACAGACTATGGCTACACCTTC	CASSIGSGTDYGYTF
TRBV19	-	-	TRBJ1-1	TGTGCCAGTAGTTGGGCAGGGCGGAAAGGCCAATCCCGGACTGAAGCTTTCTTT	CASSWAGRKGQSRTEAFF
TRBV27	-	-	TRBJ2-7	TGTGCCAGCAGTTTTGAACCCAGGGCCCGGGCGGACGAGCAGTACTTC	CASSFEPRARADEQYF
TRBV3-1/TRBV3-2	-	-	TRBJ1-1	TGTGCCAGCAGCCTGACAGGGAACACTGAAGCTTTCTTT	CASSLTGNTEAFF
TRBV7-9	-	-	TRBJ2-7	TGTGCCAGCAGGCGGGACCTTACCTACGAGCAGTACTTC	CASRRDLTYEQYF
TRBV10-3	-	-	TRBJ2-7	TGTGCCATCAGTGACTTCGACGAGCAGTACTTC	CAISDFDEQYF
TRBV4-1	-	TRBD1	TRBJ1-2	TGCGCCAGCAGCCAAGGACAGGGGGAAAGAAACTATGGCTACACCTTC	CASSQGQGERNYGYTF
TRBV15	-	-	TRBJ2-1	TGTGCCACCAGCAGAGATATGCTCAGAACGTCCTACAATGAGCAGTTCTTC	CATSRDMLRTSYNEQFF
TRBV2	once	-	TRBJ1-1	TGTGCCGGCAGACAGGAGAACACTGAAGCTTTCTTT	CAGRQENTEAFF
TRBV6-1	-	-	TRBJ2-1	TGTGCCAGCAGTGAGTACTCTAAAGACTACAATGAGCAGTTCTTC	CASSEYSKDYNEQFF
TRBV5-6	-	TRBD2	TRBJ2-7	TGTGCCAGCATGCCTAGCGGGGGGGTCTACGAGCAGTACTTC	CASMPSGGVYEQYF
TRBV6-5	-	-	TRBJ2-2	TGTGCCAGCAGTTACTCGACAGGCTTCACCGGGGAGCTGTTTTTT	CASSYSTGFTGELFF
TRBV6-5	-	-	TRBJ2-2	TGTGCCAGCAGCACAGGGCCCAACACCGGGGAGCTGTTTTTT	CASSTGPNTGELFF
TRBV20-1	once	-	TRBJ1-4	TGCAGTGCTAGAGGTCGGGAAAAACTGTTTTTT	CSARGREKLFF
TRBV19	-	TRBD1	TRBJ1-2	TGTGCCAGTAGTCCCCAGGGGGCGGTCTATGGCTACACCTTC	CASSPQGAVYGYTF
TRBV3-1/TRBV3-2	once	-	TRBJ1-1	TGTGCCAGCAGCCTTTTAAGGGGTACTGAAGCTTTCTTT	CASSLLRGTEAFF
TRBV5-1	-	TRBD1	TRBJ2-1	TGCGCCAGCAGCTTTCGACAGGGGGGTTCGGATGAGCAGTTCTTC	CASSFRQGGSDEQFF
TRBV27	-	TRBD2	TRBJ2-2	TGTGCCAGCATCCGGACTAGCGGGGGACCCAACACCGGGGAGCTGTTTTTT	CASIRTSGGPNTGELFF
TRBV10-3	-	-	TRBJ1-1	TGTGCCATCAGTGAGCCCCATGGGGGGGTTTCGAACACTGAAGCTTTCTTT	CAISEPHGGVSNTEAFF
TRBV5-1	once	TRBD1	TRBJ2-3	TGCGCCAGCAGCCCGGGACAGGTGGCAGATACGCAGTATTTT	CASSPGQVADTQYF